This T cell receptor (beta chain) was sequenced during a study of cytomegalovirus exposure and HLA in healthy donors. Germline V lookup: CDR1 SGHRS, CDR2 YFSETQ. Trimming cost V 0 bases and J 9 bases; bases outside gene matches: 10. The CDR3 has 15 amino acids. The data were produced by immunoSEQ multiplex PCR, yet TCRdb's version contains in-frame clones alone and is incomplete. The sample has approximately 170,000 clones; under 95% are singletons. The V and J genes are TRBV5-1 and TRBJ2-7; 9 bases match TRBD1. The clonotype originates from a woman between 18 and 29 years old in good health and CMV-seropositive. Material for sequencing was PBMCs. The CDR3 DNA reads as TGCGCCAGCAGCTTGGAAACAGGGGGCTCGAAAGTGCAGTACTTC. It translates to CASSLETGGSKVQYF.